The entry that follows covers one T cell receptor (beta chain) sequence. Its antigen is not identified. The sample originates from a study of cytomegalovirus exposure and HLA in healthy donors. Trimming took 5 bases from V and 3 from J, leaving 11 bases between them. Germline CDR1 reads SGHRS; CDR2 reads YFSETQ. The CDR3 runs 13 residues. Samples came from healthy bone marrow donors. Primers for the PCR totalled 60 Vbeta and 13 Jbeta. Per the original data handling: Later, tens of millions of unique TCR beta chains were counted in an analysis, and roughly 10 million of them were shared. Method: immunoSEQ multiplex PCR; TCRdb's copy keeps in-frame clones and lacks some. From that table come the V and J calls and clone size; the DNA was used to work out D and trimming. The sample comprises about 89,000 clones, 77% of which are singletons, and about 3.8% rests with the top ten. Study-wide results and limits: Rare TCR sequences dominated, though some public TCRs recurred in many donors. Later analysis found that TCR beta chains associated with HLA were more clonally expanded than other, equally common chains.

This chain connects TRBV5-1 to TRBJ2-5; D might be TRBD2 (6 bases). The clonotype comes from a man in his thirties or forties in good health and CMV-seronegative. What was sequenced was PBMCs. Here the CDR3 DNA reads TGCGCCAGCAGAAGCGGGCGAGAAGAGACCCAGTACTTC. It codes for CASRSGREETQYF.